This passage covers 21 T cell receptor beta chains from one sample sequenced in a study of technical replicates of blood from four donors. The method was immunoSEQ multiplex PCR; TCRdb's version includes in-frame clones alone and lacks a portion of them. The table shows some 31,000 clones, with around nine tenths occurring only once. The sequenced sample consisted of PBMCs. The receptor source for this set is a human donor in good health. Some clones in this sample may be carry-over from other donors' samples.

The chain has TRBV29-1 and TRBJ2-7; tentatively, D is TRBD2 (7 bases). Trimming removed 5 bases at V and 6 bases at J, with 14 bases between. The germline V gene has CDR1 SQVTM and CDR2 ANQGSEA. The CDR3 is made up of 12 amino acids. CDR3 amino acids: CSVKFGGLEQYF. Here the CDR3 DNA reads TGCAGCGTTAAATTCGGGGGGCTCGAGCAGTACTTC.

The chain links TRBV25-1 to TRBJ2-1, with TRBD2 matching over 13 bases. Germline V CDR1 and CDR2: MGHDK, SYGVNS. This CDR3 spans 17 amino acids. Trimming took 5 bases from V and 3 from J; bases not matched to a gene: 7. The CDR3 coding sequence is TGTGCCAGCAGTCCGACCCGACTAGCGGGAGGCTACAATGAGCAGTTCTTC. It translates to CASSPTRLAGGYNEQFF.

The chain employs TRBV7-9 and TRBJ1-1, with 10 bases identical to TRBD1. The length of the CDR3 is 16 residues. V shed 5 bases, J shed 4 bases, and the junction held 10 bases outside the gene matches. CDR1 and CDR2 from the germline V gene are SEHNR and FQNEAQ (reference sequence). The CDR3 loop is CASSGWTGGQGTEAFF. In DNA, the CDR3 is TGTGCCAGCAGCGGATGGACAGGGGGTCAAGGCACTGAAGCTTTCTTT.

This rearrangement joins TRBV6-6 to TRBJ1-6; 7 bases fit TRBD1. The trim removed 6 bases at V and 0 bases at J, leaving 5 bases unmatched. Germline CDR1 and CDR2: MNHNY and SVGAGI (reference sequence). The CDR3 covers 16 residues. CDR3 bases: TGTGCCAGCAGAGGACAGGATAGCTCCTATAATTCACCCCTCCACTTT. Encoded protein: CASRGQDSSYNSPLHF.

The rearrangement uses TRBV6-1 and TRBJ2-7; tentative D call: TRBD2 (6 bases). The CDR3 contains 14 residues. Germline loops: CDR1 MNHNS, CDR2 SASEGT. V lost 6 bases to trimming and J lost 1 base, with 13 bases between them. The CDR3 reads CASRAGTASYEQYF. CDR3 DNA sequence: TGTGCCAGCAGGGCGGGGACGGCGTCCTACGAGCAGTACTTC.

The J gene is TRBJ1-2, the V gene TRBV5-5, with no clear D. The CDR3 has 13 amino acids. CDR1 and CDR2 (germline): SGHKS, YYEKEE (reference sequence). Trimming stripped 1 base from V and 3 bases from J, with 7 bases between. Here the CDR3 reads CASSLFADYGYTF. CDR3 DNA sequence: TGTGCCAGCAGCTTGTTCGCAGACTATGGCTACACCTTC. Variable domain in full (rest from reference TRBV5-5 and TRBJ1-2): DAGVTQSPTHLIKTRGQQVTLRCSPISGHKSVSWYQQVLGQGPQFIFQYYEKEERGRGNFPDRFSARQFPNYSSELNVNALLLGDSALYLCASSLFADYGYTFGSGTRLTVV.

The rearrangement links TRBV10-3 to TRBJ2-7; 7 bases match TRBD1. The length of the CDR3 is 15 residues. Germline V lookup: CDR1 ENHRY, CDR2 SYGVKD. V shed 5 bases and J 3 bases; nucleotides not matched to a gene: 10. The CDR3 spells CAISKSLQGNYEQYF. DNA of the CDR3: TGTGCCATCAGTAAGAGCTTACAGGGGAACTACGAGCAGTACTTC.

This chain joins TRBV6-5 and TRBJ1-2; 10 bases are shared with TRBD1. Trimming cost V 4 bases and J 3 bases; bases outside gene matches: 5. Germline V gene lookup returns CDR1 MNHEY and CDR2 SVGAGI. There are 15 residues in the CDR3. DNA for the CDR3: TGTGCCAGCAGTTCTTTGACAGGGGGCGACTATGGCTACACCTTC. It codes for CASSSLTGGDYGYTF.

This clone was recorded once. This rearrangement joins TRBV6-5 to TRBJ2-1, with 13 positions matching TRBD2. This CDR3 spans 15 amino acids. J was trimmed by 9 bases and V by 6 bases; bases with no gene match: 8. Germline CDR1 MNHEY, CDR2 SVGAGI. The CDR3 DNA reads as TGTGCCAGCAGCCCCACGACTAGCGGGAGGCCTGAGCAGTTCTTC. Its protein is CASSPTTSGRPEQFF.

This clone appeared once. V gene TRBV11-1 combines with J gene TRBJ1-4; tentatively, D is TRBD1 (6 bases). This CDR3 has 15 residues. The V gene lost 5 bases and the J gene lost 0 bases, with 10 bases spanning the gap. The V gene's germline CDR1 is SGHAT and CDR2 FQDESV (reference sequence). CDR3 region: CASSQGHATNEKLFF. CDR3 bases: TGTGCCAGCAGCCAGGGACACGCAACTAATGAAAAACTGTTTTTT. Together with reference TRBV11-1 and TRBJ1-4, the CDR3 gives the full variable domain: EAEVAQSPRYKITEKSQAVAFWCDPISGHATLYWYRQILGQGPELLVQFQDESVVDDSQLPKDRFSAERLKGVDSTLKIQPAELGDSAMYLCASSQGHATNEKLFFGSGTQLSVL.

The chain carries TRBV11-3 and TRBJ2-5; 7 bases align to TRBD2. This CDR3 contains 15 residues. Germline V gives CDR1 SGHNT, CDR2 YENEEA. J was trimmed by 6 bases and V by 1 base; bases with no gene match: 8. CDR3 bases: TGTGCCAGCAGCTTAGGGGGAGGGGATCAGCAGACCCAGTACTTC. This codes for CASSLGGGDQQTQYF.

This rearrangement joins TRBV2 to TRBJ1-2; D may be TRBD1 (6 bases). CDR1 and CDR2 (germline): SNHLY, FYNNEI. Trimming pared 7 bases from V and 1 base from J, leaving 19 bases between. The CDR3 length is 16 residues. DNA of the CDR3: TGTGCCAGCACCCCCGGGGGGGCCCTTGATAACTATGGCTACACCTTC. Translated, it gives CASTPGGALDNYGYTF.

V gene TRBV6-5 combines with J gene TRBJ2-7; 13 bases map to TRBD2. Germline-derived CDR1 and CDR2 are MNHEY and SVGAGI. The length of the CDR3 is 15 residues. The J segment lost 4 bases and the V segment lost 7 bases, leaving 7 bases of the junction unmatched. CDR3 amino acids: CASIKPTSGGYEQYF. The DNA for the CDR3 is TGTGCCAGCATTAAACCGACTAGCGGGGGGTACGAGCAGTACTTC.

This sequence joins TRBV7-2 and TRBJ2-2, with 8 bases lining up with TRBD2. Germline V gene lookup returns CDR1 SGHTA and CDR2 FQGNSA. The CDR3 sequence is 15 residues long. V dropped 3 bases and J dropped 7; count of bases not matched to a gene: 7. The CDR3 DNA reads TGTGCCAGCAGCTTCGTAGCGGGAAAGAACGGGGAGCTGTTTTTT. It specifies CASSFVAGKNGELFF.

The gene calls are TRBV4-3 and TRBJ1-2; TRBD1 agrees at 8 bases. Germline assignment: CDR1 LGHNA and CDR2 YSLEER. Losses at the gene ends were 1 base for V and 4 bases for J; bases not matched to a gene: 5. The CDR3 runs to 15 residues. CDR3 protein: CASSQGRQGTYGYTF. The DNA for the CDR3 is TGCGCCAGCAGCCAAGGCCGACAGGGGACCTATGGCTACACCTTC.

J is TRBJ1-6 and V is TRBV7-9, with D maybe TRBD1 (5 bases). V was cut by 6 bases and J by 2 bases, with 8 bases left in between. The CDR3 extends over 14 amino acids. Germline loops: CDR1 SEHNR, CDR2 FQNEAQ (reference sequence). CDR3 bases: TGTGCCAGCAGTTGGGGGGCCTATAATTCACCCCTCCACTTT. Amino acids: CASSWGAYNSPLHF.

This clone was recorded a few times. The CDR3 nucleotides read TGCAGCGTTGTTAGGGGTGGAAACACTGAAGCTTTCTTT. It is translated as CSVVRGGNTEAFF. The V and J genes are TRBV29-1 and TRBJ1-1; tentatively, D is TRBD1 (5 bases). Germline-derived CDR1 and CDR2 are SQVTM and ANQGSEA. V was shortened by 4 bases and J by 2 bases, with 11 bases between the two germline ends. This CDR3 has 13 amino acids.

This clone was recorded only once. The genes are TRBV5-1 and TRBJ2-7; D unresolved. Trimming cost V 1 base and J 2 bases, with 4 bases left between them. The CDR3 consists of 12 residues. Germline V gives CDR1 SGHRS, CDR2 YFSETQ. The CDR3 nucleotides read TGCGCCAGCAGCTTGAACACCTACGAGCAGTACTTC. Its translation: CASSLNTYEQYF.

This sequence joins TRBV30 and TRBJ1-6; maybe TRBD1 (5 bases). The V gene's germline CDR1 is GTSNPN and CDR2 SVGIG (reference sequence). Deletions cut 5 bases from V and 9 bases from J, with 11 bases between. CDR3 size: 12 residues. CDR3: CAWWSGASPLHF. CDR3 nucleotide sequence: TGTGCCTGGTGGAGTGGGGCTTCACCCCTCCACTTT.

The CDR3, as DNA: TGCGCCAGCAGCCAAGTTGGCGGGGGGGCAGGTGAGACCCAGTACTTC. It specifies CASSQVGGGAGETQYF. V usage is TRBV4-1 and J usage is TRBJ2-5; 9 bases are a match to TRBD2. The CDR3 sequence is 16 residues long. Germline V lookup: CDR1 MGHRA, CDR2 YSYEKL. V gave up 1 base and J gave up 5 bases; unmatched junction bases: 8.

The rearrangement joins TRBV27 to TRBJ2-7; the D gene is possibly TRBD1 (5 bases). Trimming took off 7 bases at V and 2 bases at J, with 21 bases between the two ends. The length of the CDR3 is 16 residues. Germline assignment: CDR1 MNHEY and CDR2 SMNVEV (reference sequence). CDR3 in DNA: TGTGCCAGCATGGCCCGGGTCGAGTTAGGGGCCTACGAGCAGTACTTC. Encoded protein: CASMARVELGAYEQYF.